The 16 T cell receptor beta chains in this list originate from one sample, sequenced in a study of CD8+ T cells in alopecia areata. Described treatment: oral pan-JAK inhibitor, 5-10 mg twice daily. After isolation, RNA underwent reverse transcription to generate cDNA as the sequencing template. Here immunoSEQ multiplex PCR was the method, and the copy in TCRdb shows in-frame clones only, minus some. The table records more than 200,000 clones, approximately 70% of them present only once. This material consisted of CD4+ T cells sorted from blood, taken around week 42, from a patient treated with tofacitinib. The source of these receptors is a human donor with alopecia areata.

The chain combines TRBV28 with TRBJ1-2; maybe TRBD1 (5 bases). The V and J ends lost 4 bases and 7 bases respectively, with 13 bases between them. Germline loops: CDR1 MDHEN, CDR2 SYDVKM. The CDR3 has 13 residues. The CDR3 here is CASSWDQRGGYTF. CDR3 coding DNA: TGTGCCAGCAGTTGGGACCAGCGAGGTGGCTACACCTTC.

This clone has a handful of counts. This chain joins TRBV29-1 and TRBJ2-3, with a tentative D call TRBD1 (6 bases). Germline CDR1 is SQVTM and CDR2 is ANQGSEA. The CDR3 sequence is 15 residues long. The V gene lost 1 base and the J gene lost 1 base, with 12 bases spanning the gap. The CDR3, as DNA: TGCAGCGTTGAAGGGTACAGGGTGGGCACAGATACGCAGTATTTT. Amino acids: CSVEGYRVGTDTQYF.

Here the CDR3 DNA reads TGTGCCAGCAGGCGGGACAGCCGCAATCAGCCCCAGCATTTT. Translating it yields CASRRDSRNQPQHF. The chain links TRBV2 to TRBJ1-5; 7 bases are a match to TRBD1. CDR3 length: 14 residues. Trimming took 6 bases from V and 2 from J; bases not matched to a gene: 4. Germline loops: CDR1 SNHLY, CDR2 FYNNEI.

This clone was picked up one time. The sample has other DNA sequences that encode this CDR3 too. J is TRBJ1-4 and V is TRBV11-2, with TRBD1 identical over 9 bases. CDR1 is SGHAT, CDR2 FQNNGV, per germline. V lost 5 bases, J lost 5 bases, and 3 bases stayed unmatched. CDR3 length: 14 amino acids. The CDR3 DNA is TGTGCCAGCAGCCGGGGACAGGGAAATGAAAAACTGTTTTTT. Its protein product is CASSRGQGNEKLFF. Full variable domain (rest looked up from reference TRBV11-2 and TRBJ1-4): EAGVAQSPRYKIIEKRQSVAFWCNPISGHATLYWYQQILGQGPKLLIQFQNNGVVDDSQLPKDRFSAERLKGVDSTLKIQPAKLEDSAVYLCASSRGQGNEKLFFGSGTQLSVL.

V gene TRBV11-2 combines with J gene TRBJ1-4; D ambiguous. The CDR3 has 13 residues. Looked up from germline, CDR1 is SGHAT and CDR2 is FQNNGV. With 4 bases removed from V and 7 bases from J, the gap between germline ends came to 10 bases. For the CDR3, the DNA is TGTGCCAGCAGCTCCCGGACTCGTGAAAAACTGTTTTTT. Translated: CASSSRTREKLFF.

This chain joins TRBV5-1 and TRBJ1-4; 8 nucleotides match TRBD1. Germline CDR1 reads SGHRS; CDR2 reads YFSETQ. The trim removed 4 bases at V and 3 bases at J, leaving 5 bases unmatched. The length of the CDR3 is 15 residues. CDR3 residues: CASSTGQGANEKLFF. CDR3 sequence (DNA): TGCGCCAGCAGCACCGGACAGGGCGCTAATGAAAAACTGTTTTTT.

This clone was seen a handful of times. Other DNA sequences in the same sample also yield this CDR3. This chain joins TRBV19 and TRBJ2-5; TRBD2 is a possible D gene (5 bases). Germline V gives CDR1 LNHDA, CDR2 SQIVND (reference sequence). The CDR3 totals 13 residues. V was clipped by 5 bases and J by 1 base, with 8 bases between them. The CDR3 region has the DNA TGTGCCAGTAGTCTTGGACTCCAAGAGACCCAGTACTTC. Protein sequence: CASSLGLQETQYF. Full variable domain (missing parts from reference TRBV19 and TRBJ2-5): DGGITQSPKYLFRKEGQNVTLSCEQNLNHDAMYWYRQDPGQGLRLIYYSQIVNDFQKGDIAEGYSVSREKKESFPLTVTSAQKNPTAFYLCASSLGLQETQYFGPGTRLLVL.

This chain links TRBV19 with TRBJ1-5; weak D call: TRBD1 (6 bases). The CDR3 consists of 14 residues. Germline V gene sequence: CDR1 LNHDA, CDR2 SQIVND (reference sequence). The V end was cut by 6 bases, the J end by 2 bases, with 11 bases between. As DNA, the CDR3 is TGTGCCAGTAGAAATCCAGGGGGCAATCAGCCCCAGCATTTT. This encodes CASRNPGGNQPQHF. The whole variable domain, filled in from reference TRBV19 and TRBJ1-5, reads DGGITQSPKYLFRKEGQNVTLSCEQNLNHDAMYWYRQDPGQGLRLIYYSQIVNDFQKGDIAEGYSVSREKKESFPLTVTSAQKNPTAFYLCASRNPGGNQPQHFGDGTRLSIL.

In this sample, this clone turned up many times. V usage is TRBV14 and J usage is TRBJ2-1, with TRBD1 as a possible D gene (6 bases). Germline CDR1 SGHDN, CDR2 FVKESK. The V and J ends lost 1 base and 15 bases respectively, with 16 bases between them. The CDR3 has 13 residues. CDR3 amino acids: CASSQVRTDPGFF. The CDR3 DNA reads as TGTGCCAGCAGCCAAGTCAGGACAGATCCGGGGTTCTTC.

The chain is built from TRBV7-2 and TRBJ1-2; 8 positions match TRBD1. Germline V gene sequence: CDR1 SGHTA, CDR2 FQGNSA. Losses at the gene ends were 5 bases for V and 8 bases for J; bases not matched to a gene: 13. The CDR3 contains 15 residues. The CDR3 loop reads CASSPSTGDFTGYTF. CDR3 coding DNA: TGTGCCAGCAGCCCATCGACAGGGGATTTTACAGGCTACACCTTC.

The chain uses TRBV2 and TRBJ1-5, with D unclear. The V gene's germline CDR1 is SNHLY and CDR2 FYNNEI. V was cut by 7 bases and J by 3 bases, with 10 bases left in between. This CDR3 comprises 13 residues. CDR3 region: CASNRQTNQPQHF. In nucleotides, the CDR3 is TGTGCCAGCAATCGGCAGACCAATCAGCCCCAGCATTTT.

This clone was seen just once. This chain joins TRBV29-1 and TRBJ2-3; 7 bases fit TRBD1. This CDR3 has 14 residues. Germline loops: CDR1 SQVTM, CDR2 ANQGSEA. The V gene end was trimmed by 3 bases and the J gene end by 6 bases; junction bases not matched to a gene: 9. CDR3 region: CSVEYPGGYDTQYF. In DNA form, the CDR3 reads TGCAGCGTTGAGTATCCAGGGGGTTATGATACGCAGTATTTT.

The gene calls are TRBV7-9 and TRBJ2-2, with TRBD2 as a possible D gene (5 bases). Between the trimmed V and J ends, which lost 2 bases and 6 bases, there was a span of 10 bases. There are 14 residues in the CDR3. Germline CDR1 is SEHNR and CDR2 is FQNEAQ (reference sequence). The CDR3 DNA reads as TGTGCCAGCAGCTTAATGAGCGGCTCCGGGGAGCTGTTTTTT. Protein: CASSLMSGSGELFF.

This clone was seen only a few times. The V gene is TRBV30, the J gene TRBJ2-1; D uncertain. The length of the CDR3 is 11 residues. Between the trimmed V and J ends, which lost 0 bases and 8 bases, there was a span of 5 bases. From germline, CDR1 is GTSNPN and CDR2 SVGIG (reference sequence). In DNA, the CDR3 is TGTGCCTGGAGTGTACAGTATGAGCAGTTCTTC. Amino acid sequence: CAWSVQYEQFF.

The chain employs TRBV5-1 and TRBJ2-7, with 9 bases matching TRBD1. Germline lookup yields CDR1 SGHRS and CDR2 YFSETQ. The CDR3 is 15 residues long. V gave up 3 bases and J gave up 1 base; unmatched junction bases: 5. CDR3 protein: CASSYSGTGSYEQYF. In DNA, the CDR3 is TGCGCCAGCAGCTACTCCGGGACAGGGTCCTACGAGCAGTACTTC.

This clone was counted a single time. CDR3 in amino acids: CSVKGQVNTEAFF. CDR3 in DNA: TGCAGCGTTAAGGGACAGGTGAACACTGAAGCTTTCTTT. The chain couples TRBV29-1 to TRBJ1-1; 8 bases are shared with TRBD1. With 5 bases clipped from V and 0 bases from J, the junction kept 2 bases outside the gene matches. The CDR3 has 13 amino acids. Germline lookup yields CDR1 SQVTM and CDR2 ANQGSEA.